This paragraph covers one T cell receptor beta chain sequence. The target antigen is unknown. A single record per CDR3 protein comes from TCRdb applying MiXCR to the 5' RACE reads. The sample shows about 110,000 distinct CDR3 sequences, around 24% of them seen only once. This sample stems from a study of CD8 T cells in ankylosing spondylitis. Overall study results and limits: Within matched ankylosing spondylitis synovial fluid, disease-linked clones were reportedly significantly enriched. Seemingly characteristic of ankylosing spondylitis blood was a TCR beta motif consisting of 7 or 8 highly homologous variants.

The V segment lost 4 bases and the J segment 8 bases; nucleotides outside the gene matches: 5. The CDR3 extends over 14 amino acids. Germline V gene sequence: CDR1 SNHLY, CDR2 FYNNEI. The sequencing input was synovial fluid, either unsorted or a sorted T cell fraction (not recorded which). The chain has TRBV2 and TRBJ1-4; the match to TRBD1 covers 9 bases. This sequence was found in a male donor with ankylosing spondylitis. For the CDR3, the DNA is TGTGCCAGCAGTGTTGGGACAGGGAGGGAAAAACTGTTTTTT. Amino acid sequence: CASSVGTGREKLFF.